What follows is one TCR beta chain and its context. This record comes from a study of CXCR3-negative and CXCR3-positive naive CD8 T cells. Libraries were UMI-labeled 5' RACE TRB cDNA. TCRdb reprocessed the 5' RACE reads and reports one entry per CDR3 protein, with no DNA. The sample has 45,000 to 55,000 distinct CDR3 sequences. The germline gives CDR1 LNHNV, CDR2 YYDKDF (reference sequence). This CDR3 has 13 residues. The sequence was obtained from a human donor in good health. Some clones in this sample may be carry-over from other donors' samples. Sequencing used memory CD8+ T cells from blood. The chain employs TRBV15 and TRBJ1-1; TCRdb names TRBD1, which stays unverified in the absence of DNA. CDR3 loop: CATSDEGTVEAFF.